A single sample is the source of the 3 T cell receptor beta chains below, sequenced in a study of CD8+CD57+ T cells in acquired aplastic anemia. TCR beta VDJ and CDR3 profiles were obtained from a genomic DNA template. TCRdb itself ran the reads through MiXCR, one entry per CDR3 protein. The repertoire holds roughly 170,000 distinct CDR3 sequences, with 55% to 80% as singletons. The sequenced sample consisted of sorted CD4+, CD8+, or CD8+CD57+ T cells (not recorded which) from PBMCs. The receptors were sampled from a human donor in good health.

This clonotype has a single count. The chain links TRBV4-1 to TRBJ1-1, with no clear D. The V and J ends lost 1 base and 1 base respectively, with 7 bases between them. The CDR3 runs 14 residues. Germline V gives CDR1 MGHRA, CDR2 YSYEKL. Here the CDR3 reads CASSQVPGNTEAFF. The CDR3 DNA reads TGCGCCAGCAGCCAAGTCCCGGGGAACACTGAAGCTTTCTTT.

The rearrangement joins TRBV7-9 to TRBJ2-7; maybe TRBD2 (6 bases). Germline-derived CDR1 and CDR2 are SEHNR and FQNEAQ (reference sequence). V was pared by 3 bases and J by 3 bases, with 15 bases between. The CDR3 has 15 residues. The CDR3 DNA is TGTGCCAGCAGCTTCGTTGTAGGCGGGGACTACGAGCAGTACTTC. The encoded protein is CASSFVVGGDYEQYF.

As DNA, the CDR3 is TGTGCCAGCAGCTTCCAGGGAGGAGAAACAGATACGCAGTATTTT. This sequence encodes CASSFQGGETDTQYF. The chain uses TRBV7-7 and TRBJ2-3; perhaps TRBD2 as D (6 bases). V lost 3 bases, J lost 3 bases, and 13 bases lay in between. CDR1 SSHAT and CDR2 FNYEAQ come from the germline V gene (reference sequence). This CDR3 is built from 15 residues.